The clone carrying this T cell receptor (beta chain) occurred a few times. In TCRdb, the 5' RACE reads were re-called with MiXCR into one record per CDR3 protein. The sample carries 60,000 to 75,000 distinct CDR3 sequences, about a sixth recorded once. The record originates from a study of T cells of healthy individuals. V lost 3 bases to trimming and J lost 8 bases, with 14 bases between them. The germline CDR1 and CDR2 sequences are SGHVS and FNYEAQ. CDR3 length equals 14 residues. This rearrangement joins TRBV7-6 to TRBJ2-1; D might be TRBD1 (6 bases). This sequence was found in a human donor in good health. DNA of the CDR3: TGTGCCAGCAGCTTCCTGGGGGCGCCCGATGAGCAGTTCTTC. Its translation: CASSFLGAPDEQFF. Full variable domain (rest looked up from reference TRBV7-6 and TRBJ2-1): GAGVSQSPRYKVTKRGQDVALRCDPISGHVSLYWYRQALGQGPEFLTYFNYEAQQDKSGLPNDRFSAERPEGSISTLTIQRTEQRDSAMYRCASSFLGAPDEQFFGPGTRLTVL.